This passage covers 4 T cell receptor beta chains from one sample sequenced in a study of T cell responses to AZD1222 COVID-19 vaccine. The assay was immunoSEQ multiplex PCR, and TCRdb's table has in-frame clones only and misses some. The sample lists some 84,000 clones, approximately 85% occurring once. The specimen was peripheral blood, collected 28 days after the second AZD1222 dose. These receptors originate from an adult who received the AZD1222 COVID-19 vaccine.

This clone was detected only a few times. The V and J genes are TRBV5-1 and TRBJ2-2, with D unresolved. The V gene's germline CDR1 is SGHRS and CDR2 YFSETQ. The CDR3 has 14 amino acids. The V end lost 1 base, the J end lost 3 bases, and 7 bases lay between the germline ends. The CDR3 spells CASSLRVDTGELFF. In DNA form, the CDR3 reads TGCGCCAGCAGCTTGAGGGTAGACACCGGGGAGCTGTTTTTT.

This rearrangement joins TRBV4-1 to TRBJ2-2; D remains ambiguous. Trimming took 1 base from V and 4 from J, leaving 13 bases between them. This CDR3 contains 16 residues. Germline values: CDR1 MGHRA, CDR2 YSYEKL. The CDR3 DNA follows: TGCGCCAGCAGCCAAGCAATGACCCGAGGCACCGGGGAGCTGTTTTTT. This encodes CASSQAMTRGTGELFF.

The chain links TRBV9 to TRBJ2-1; D not certain. CDR1 and CDR2 (germline): SGDLS, YYNGEE. Trimming cost V 0 bases and J 7 bases, with 5 bases left between them. The CDR3 runs to 12 residues. CDR3: CASSVEGNEQFF. CDR3 bases: TGTGCCAGCAGCGTAGAAGGGAATGAGCAGTTCTTC. Variable domain in full (rest from reference TRBV9 and TRBJ2-1): DSGVTQTPKHLITATGQRVTLRCSPRSGDLSVYWYQQSLDQGLQFLIQYYNGEERAKGNILERFSAQQFPDLHSELNLSSLELGDSALYFCASSVEGNEQFFGPGTRLTVL.

V is TRBV12-3 or TRBV12-4 and J is TRBJ2-7; perhaps TRBD1 as D (5 bases). V was clipped by 3 bases and J by 3 bases, with 9 bases between them. There are 13 residues in the CDR3. The CDR3 sequence is CASSFRGDYEQYV. In DNA, the CDR3 is TGTGCCAGCAGTTTTAGGGGCGACTACGAGCAGTACGTC.